This TCR beta chain was sequenced during a study of identifying expanded T cells in peripheral blood. Study outcomes and limitations: Across healthy donors, higher total template counts meant significantly greater roughly 2-week count variance.

This clone was seen more than once but under ten times. Antigen specificity is unknown. Sequencing used immunoSEQ multiplex PCR; TCRdb keeps in-frame clones, though not all of them. The table has around 82,000 clones, around 84% seen once. The CDR3 length is 17 residues. Germline assignment: CDR1 SEHNR and CDR2 FQNEAQ (reference sequence). V was pared by 3 bases and J by 1 base, with 6 bases of the junction left unmatched. The TCR comes from a person aged 18 to 69 in good health. This chain uses TRBV7-9 with TRBJ2-7; 13 positions match TRBD2. Sequenced material: blood. Here the CDR3 DNA reads TGTGCCAGCAGCTTGAGGACTAGCGGGAGAGGGTCCTACGAGCAGTACTTC. Translated: CASSLRTSGRGSYEQYF. Supplemented by reference TRBV7-9 and TRBJ2-7, the full variable domain reads DTGVSQNPRHKITKRGQNVTFRCDPISEHNRLYWYRQTLGQGPEFLTYFQNEAQLEKSRLLSDRFSAERPKGSFSTLEIQRTEQGDSAMYLCASSLRTSGRGSYEQYFGPGTRLTVT.